The next 25 T cell receptor beta chains were all read from a single sample in a study of blood T cell repertoires in COVID-19. TCRdb keeps only in-frame clones here, not all; method: immunoSEQ multiplex PCR. Found here are fewer than 250,000 clones, approximately 84% of them singletons; the top ten hold 4% to 4.5%. The sample taken for sequencing was peripheral blood. Every receptor here comes from a man aged 45-60 years with acute or convalescent COVID-19.

The chain carries TRBV12-3 or TRBV12-4 and TRBJ2-3; the D is unclear. V was clipped by 6 bases and J by 14 bases, with 18 bases between them. CDR3 length equals 12 residues. CDR3 DNA: TGTGCCAGCAGCCCAATAGTCCCCGTCGTGTATTTT. Its protein is CASSPIVPVVYF.

V gene TRBV2 combines with J gene TRBJ1-2; D gene unclear. The germline CDR1 and CDR2 sequences are SNHLY and FYNNEI. The CDR3 is 15 residues long. V gave up 3 bases and J gave up 1 base, with 12 bases separating them. Here the CDR3 reads CASSERVMGNYGYTF. In DNA form, the CDR3 reads TGTGCCAGCAGTGAGAGGGTAATGGGTAACTATGGCTACACCTTC.

This chain uses TRBV19 with TRBJ1-4; a possible D gene is TRBD1 (5 bases). Between the trimmed V and J ends, which lost 3 bases and 0 bases, there was a span of 8 bases. The CDR3 length is 15 residues. The germline V gene encodes CDR1 LNHDA and CDR2 SQIVND (reference sequence). As DNA, the CDR3 is TGTGCCAGTAGTATTTGGGGCGCAACTAATGAAAAACTGTTTTTT. It codes for CASSIWGATNEKLFF.

The chain has TRBV5-1 and TRBJ2-1, with 7 bases lining up with TRBD1. Germline CDR1 is SGHRS and CDR2 is YFSETQ. The CDR3 totals 14 residues. Germline trimming cut 2 bases from V and 9 bases from J; bases unmatched to any gene: 8. CDR3 nucleotide sequence: TGCGCCAGCAGCTTCGTAGGGGGCGGCACTGAGCAGTTCTTC. It translates to CASSFVGGGTEQFF. Filled out from reference TRBV5-1 and TRBJ2-1, the complete variable domain reads KAGVTQTPRYLIKTRGQQVTLSCSPISGHRSVSWYQQTPGQGLQFLFEYFSETQRNKGNFPGRFSGRQFSNSRSEMNVSTLELGDSALYLCASSFVGGGTEQFFGPGTRLTVL.

The V gene is TRBV5-1, the J gene TRBJ1-1; D remains unclear. Trimming left V 0 bases short and J 0 bases short, with 6 bases between. Germline loops: CDR1 SGHRS, CDR2 YFSETQ. The CDR3 has 14 amino acids. As DNA, the CDR3 is TGCGCCAGCAGCTTGGGCGTTATGAACACTGAAGCTTTCTTT. Protein: CASSLGVMNTEAFF. Combining the CDR3 with reference TRBV5-1 and TRBJ1-1 gives the whole variable domain KAGVTQTPRYLIKTRGQQVTLSCSPISGHRSVSWYQQTPGQGLQFLFEYFSETQRNKGNFPGRFSGRQFSNSRSEMNVSTLELGDSALYLCASSLGVMNTEAFFGQGTRLTVV.

This chain connects TRBV2 to TRBJ1-2; TRBD1 matches 8 bases. The CDR3 is 15 amino acids. V was clipped by 7 bases and J by 3 bases; unmatched bases: 10. The germline V gene has CDR1 SNHLY and CDR2 FYNNEI. In DNA form, the CDR3 reads TGTGCCAGCACCCACCGAAGGGACAGGTACTATGGCTACACCTTC. It codes for CASTHRRDRYYGYTF.

This rearrangement joins TRBV27 to TRBJ1-1; 8 bases agree with TRBD1. The germline V gene has CDR1 MNHEY and CDR2 SMNVEV (reference sequence). CDR3 size: 14 residues. After removal of 5 bases from V and 9 bases from J, the junction contained 11 bases not matched to a gene. The CDR3 loop is CASSPQGAWEKAFF. In nucleotides, the CDR3 is TGTGCCAGCAGTCCCCAGGGGGCTTGGGAGAAAGCTTTCTTT.

The chain joins TRBV5-4 to TRBJ1-2; D is unresolved. V shed 4 bases and J shed 4 bases, with 14 bases lying between them. The CDR3 totals 14 residues. CDR1 and CDR2 (germline): SGHNT, YYREEE (reference sequence). The CDR3 spells CASSTSTGIYGYTF. The CDR3, as DNA: TGTGCCAGCAGCACCTCGACGGGAATCTATGGCTACACCTTC.

In its sample, this clone was seen once. V is TRBV6-5 and J is TRBJ2-5; possibly TRBD2 for D (6 bases). CDR1 MNHEY and CDR2 SVGAGI come from the germline V gene. V was shortened by 7 bases and J by 4 bases, with 19 bases between the two germline ends. This CDR3 is 15 amino acids long. The CDR3 nucleotides are TGTGCCAGCACCCCCGGGGCGGGGTTAACAGAGACCCAGTACTTC. Translating it yields CASTPGAGLTETQYF.

The V gene is TRBV6-2 or TRBV6-3, the J gene TRBJ1-2; 9 positions match TRBD1. Germline trimming cut 1 base from V and 1 base from J; bases unmatched to any gene: 1. The CDR3 has 15 residues. Germline loops: CDR1 MNHEY, CDR2 SVGEGT. This chain's CDR3 is CASSYWTGVNYGYTF. For the CDR3, the DNA is TGTGCCAGCAGTTACTGGACAGGGGTTAACTATGGCTACACCTTC.

V is TRBV11-2 and J is TRBJ1-2; weak D call: TRBD1 (6 bases). Germline values: CDR1 SGHAT, CDR2 FQNNGV. The germline V and J ends were trimmed by 3 bases and 7 bases, with 18 bases remaining between them. The CDR3 contains 15 residues. This chain's CDR3 is CASSLGPTGPVGYTF. CDR3 sequence (DNA): TGTGCCAGCAGCTTGGGCCCGACAGGACCCGTTGGCTACACCTTC. The full variable domain, completed using reference TRBV11-2 and TRBJ1-2, is EAGVAQSPRYKIIEKRQSVAFWCNPISGHATLYWYQQILGQGPKLLIQFQNNGVVDDSQLPKDRFSAERLKGVDSTLKIQPAKLEDSAVYLCASSLGPTGPVGYTFGSGTRLTVV.

This clone has just one count. Here the CDR3 reads CAISSQGSGNTIYF. CDR3 nucleotide sequence: TGTGCCATCAGTTCCCAGGGTTCTGGAAACACCATATATTTT. The chain carries TRBV10-3 and TRBJ1-3, with a possible D match to TRBD1 (5 bases). Trimming pared 5 bases from V and 1 base from J, leaving 9 bases between. This CDR3 is built from 14 residues. Germline CDR1 is ENHRY and CDR2 is SYGVKD.

This chain's CDR3 is CAWRRVINSPLHF. DNA for the CDR3: TGTGCCTGGCGACGGGTTATTAATTCACCCCTCCACTTT. The chain recombines TRBV30 with TRBJ1-6; D gene ambiguous. CDR1 GTSNPN and CDR2 SVGIG come from the germline V gene (reference sequence). The CDR3 extends over 13 amino acids. Trimming left V 5 bases short and J 6 bases short, with 11 bases between.

The chain has TRBV29-1 and TRBJ1-2; D is undetermined. Germline-derived CDR1 and CDR2 are SQVTM and ANQGSEA. The CDR3 runs 9 residues. Trimming took 5 bases from V and 8 from J, leaving 6 bases between them. In nucleotides, the CDR3 is TGCAGCGTTTCGTCGGGCTACACCTTC. Translated, it gives CSVSSGYTF. Complete variable domain (other parts from reference TRBV29-1 and TRBJ1-2): SAVISQKPSRDICQRGTSLTIQCQVDSQVTMMFWYRQQPGQSLTLIATANQGSEATYESGFVIDKFPISRPNLTFSTLTVSNMSPEDSSIYLCSVSSGYTFGSGTRLTVV.

This clone showed up just once. This chain uses TRBV13 with TRBJ2-7, with D perhaps matching TRBD2 (6 bases). The ends were cut back, 1 base at V and 2 bases at J, with 9 bases in the middle. Germline V lookup: CDR1 PRHDT, CDR2 FYEKMQ (reference sequence). The CDR3 runs 14 residues. CDR3 in amino acids: CASSLEGGAYEQYF. CDR3 nucleotides: TGTGCCAGCAGCTTAGAAGGAGGGGCCTACGAGCAGTACTTC.

The chain uses TRBV7-9 and TRBJ1-3; D remains ambiguous. Trimming stripped 3 bases from V and 7 bases from J, with 16 bases between. CDR3 length equals 15 residues. Germline V gene data show CDR1 as SEHNR and CDR2 as FQNEAQ (reference sequence). The CDR3 sequence: CASSFFSSLENTIYF. CDR3 sequence (DNA): TGTGCCAGCAGCTTTTTCTCGTCTCTGGAGAACACCATATATTTT.

The chain is built from TRBV6-5 and TRBJ2-3; weak D call: TRBD1 (5 bases). CDR3 length: 14 amino acids. Trimming took off 4 bases at V and 2 bases at J, with 10 bases between the two ends. The germline CDR1 and CDR2 sequences are MNHEY and SVGAGI. This CDR3 is CASSLQATTDTQYF. The CDR3 region has the DNA TGTGCCAGCAGTTTACAGGCCACCACAGATACGCAGTATTTT.

The rearrangement joins TRBV20-1 to TRBJ2-7, with D tentatively TRBD1 (7 bases). The CDR3 loop spans 16 amino acids. Per germline, CDR1 DFQATT and CDR2 SNEGSKA (reference sequence). Trimming left V 3 bases short and J 4 bases short, with 22 bases between. CDR3 DNA: TGCAGTGCTAGTTGGATGGGGGGACAGAAAGTTTACGAGCAGTACTTC. The encoded protein is CSASWMGGQKVYEQYF.

The genes are TRBV9 and TRBJ2-1, with 7 bases that match TRBD1. From germline, CDR1 is SGDLS and CDR2 YYNGEE. The CDR3 runs 15 residues. J was trimmed by 4 bases and V by 2 bases; bases with no gene match: 6. CDR3: CASSVRDRVYNEQFF. The CDR3 nucleotides are TGTGCCAGCAGCGTCCGGGACAGAGTGTACAATGAGCAGTTCTTC. The variable domain in full, completed from reference TRBV9 and TRBJ2-1, reads DSGVTQTPKHLITATGQRVTLRCSPRSGDLSVYWYQQSLDQGLQFLIQYYNGEERAKGNILERFSAQQFPDLHSELNLSSLELGDSALYFCASSVRDRVYNEQFFGPGTRLTVL.

The genes are TRBV5-5 and TRBJ1-6; TRBD1 is a possible D gene (6 bases). The CDR3 has 14 residues. V was pared by 2 bases and J by 7 bases, with 10 bases between. From germline, CDR1 is SGHKS and CDR2 YYEKEE (reference sequence). In DNA form, the CDR3 reads TGTGCCAGCAGCTTCCAGGGGATCAATTCACCCCTCCACTTT. Translated: CASSFQGINSPLHF.

This chain uses TRBV10-3 with TRBJ1-5; D call uncertain. Trimming removed 5 bases from V and 7 bases from J, with 9 bases in between. The CDR3 loop spans 12 amino acids. Germline V gene data show CDR1 as ENHRY and CDR2 as SYGVKD. The CDR3 DNA reads TGTGCCATCAGTCCAGACAACCAGCCCCAGCATTTT. It is translated as CAISPDNQPQHF.

In nucleotides, the CDR3 is TGTGCCAGCAGCCGAAACAGGGGGCCTAACACTGAAGCTTTCTTT. Translation gives CASSRNRGPNTEAFF. The V call is TRBV3-1 (or the pseudogene TRBV3-2), the J call TRBJ1-1, with 9 bases aligning to TRBD1. V lost 4 bases, J lost 2 bases, and 5 bases stayed unmatched. The germline V gene has CDR1 LGHDT and CDR2 YNNKEL (reference sequence). The CDR3 is made up of 15 amino acids.

The chain couples TRBV2 to TRBJ1-2; the D is unclear. Germline V gene lookup returns CDR1 SNHLY and CDR2 FYNNEI. V shed 8 bases and J shed 8 bases, with 12 bases lying between them. The CDR3 loop spans 11 amino acids. The CDR3 DNA sequence: TGTGCCAGCGCTTCTATCCCAGGCTACACCTTC. It specifies CASASIPGYTF.

J is TRBJ1-6 and V is TRBV4-1; TRBD1 matches at 8 bases. Germline CDR1 and CDR2: MGHRA and YSYEKL. The CDR3 runs 16 residues. The ends lost 1 base at V and 4 bases at J; junction bases unmatched: 3. The DNA of the CDR3 is TGCGCCAGCAGCCAAGGGGGACAGGTGTATAATTCACCCCTCCACTTT. Amino acids: CASSQGGQVYNSPLHF.

This clone was detected only a few times. CDR3 sequence (DNA): TGTGCCAGCAGTGAAATTGGGGGGGATGAGCAGTTCTTC. Its translation is CASSEIGGDEQFF. The rearrangement uses TRBV6-1 and TRBJ2-1; 7 bases line up with TRBD2. Germline loops: CDR1 MNHNS, CDR2 SASEGT. The CDR3 extends over 13 amino acids. The V gene end was trimmed by 2 bases and the J gene end by 8 bases; junction bases not matched to a gene: 3.